Shown below are 8 T cell receptor beta chains from a single sample sequenced in a study of shared clonotypes between healthy human individuals. Using immunoSEQ multiplex PCR, the repertoire was profiled, and TCRdb retains in-frame clones only, with some absent. The sample holds around 1,900,000 clones; just over 90% are singletons and the top ten take about 1.7%. In the naive CD8 group, cells lacked CD45RO and were positively selected for CCR7, so terminally differentiated effector memory CD45RA+ cells were left out. Sequenced material: naive CD8+ T cells from PBMCs. The receptors were gathered from a man in his late teens or twenties in good health. Some clones in this sample may be carry-over from other donors' samples.

Remarks on this clone: Since no conserved phenylalanine or tryptophan closes the CDR3, a read error is the likely cause. It is unclear where the CDR3 begins or ends on the DNA, so no DNA is shown, and the CDR3 is as TCRdb lists it. This rearrangement joins TRBV10-3 to TRBJ1-1. 15 amino acids form the CDR3, both terminal residues included. Per the germline V gene, CDR1 is ENHRY and CDR2 is SYGVKD. The chain's CDR3 is CAISDSLEWVPKIRV.

V is TRBV9 and J is TRBJ1-2; tentative D call: TRBD1 (5 bases). Germline lookup yields CDR1 SGDLS and CDR2 YYNGEE. The CDR3 contains 18 residues. Deletions cut 4 bases from V and 1 base from J, with 23 bases between. CDR3 in DNA: TGTGCCAGCAGCCCCCCCAATGCAGGGCGGGGTGGTAACTATGGCTACACCTTC. The encoded protein is CASSPPNAGRGGNYGYTF.

The V gene is TRBV6-1, the J gene TRBJ2-7; 8 nucleotides agree with TRBD1. Germline V lookup: CDR1 MNHNS, CDR2 SASEGT. This CDR3 has 14 amino acids. V shed 5 bases, J shed 7 bases, and the junction held 10 bases outside the gene matches. The CDR3 nucleotides read TGTGCCAGCAGTAGACAGGGGCCACTACGAGAGCAGTACTTC. This gives the protein CASSRQGPLREQYF.

This chain connects TRBV5-6 to TRBJ1-6, with a tentative D call TRBD1 (5 bases). Germline V lookup: CDR1 SGHDT, CDR2 YYEEEE. This CDR3 is built from 15 residues. The germline V and J ends were trimmed by 4 bases and 5 bases, with 13 bases remaining between them. The DNA for the CDR3 is TGTGCCAGCAGCGCACAGGTTGGCGATAATTCACCCCTCCACTTT. Residues: CASSAQVGDNSPLHF.

V gene TRBV5-4 combines with J gene TRBJ2-5; maybe TRBD1 (5 bases). This CDR3 has 14 residues. The germline V and J ends were trimmed by 2 bases and 1 base, with 9 bases remaining between them. Looked up from germline, CDR1 is SGHNT and CDR2 is YYREEE (reference sequence). The chain's CDR3 is CASSFLGAQETQYF. CDR3 sequence (DNA): TGTGCCAGCAGCTTTTTAGGGGCCCAAGAGACCCAGTACTTC. The complete variable domain, with remaining parts taken from reference TRBV5-4 and TRBJ2-5, reads ETGVTQSPTHLIKTRGQQVTLRCSSQSGHNTVSWYQQALGQGPQFIFQYYREEENGRGNFPPRFSGLQFPNYSSELNVNALELDDSALYLCASSFLGAQETQYFGPGTRLLVL.

This sequence joins TRBV11-3 and TRBJ2-2, with D possibly TRBD1 on 5 matching bases. This CDR3 is built from 15 residues. Trimming cost V 2 bases and J 2 bases, with 9 bases left between them. The germline gives CDR1 SGHNT, CDR2 YENEEA. CDR3 bases: TGTGCCAGCAGCTTACAGGGCCGCAACACCGGGGAGCTGTTTTTT. Protein: CASSLQGRNTGELFF.

The rearrangement uses TRBV28 and TRBJ1-1, with D uncertain. V shed 8 bases and J shed 1 base, with 11 bases lying between them. This CDR3 is built from 13 residues. Germline values: CDR1 MDHEN, CDR2 SYDVKM. CDR3 loop: CASVPWANTEAFF. The CDR3 DNA is TGTGCCAGCGTCCCGTGGGCGAACACTGAAGCTTTCTTT.

The chain is built from TRBV6-4 and TRBJ2-2; TRBD1 might be the D (6 bases). Trimming stripped 3 bases from V and 5 bases from J, with 16 bases between. This CDR3 is built from 16 residues. CDR1 is MRHNA, CDR2 SNTAGT, per germline. The chain's CDR3 is CASSEAQGRGTGELFF. For the CDR3, the DNA is TGTGCCAGCAGTGAGGCCCAGGGGCGCGGGACCGGGGAGCTGTTTTTT.